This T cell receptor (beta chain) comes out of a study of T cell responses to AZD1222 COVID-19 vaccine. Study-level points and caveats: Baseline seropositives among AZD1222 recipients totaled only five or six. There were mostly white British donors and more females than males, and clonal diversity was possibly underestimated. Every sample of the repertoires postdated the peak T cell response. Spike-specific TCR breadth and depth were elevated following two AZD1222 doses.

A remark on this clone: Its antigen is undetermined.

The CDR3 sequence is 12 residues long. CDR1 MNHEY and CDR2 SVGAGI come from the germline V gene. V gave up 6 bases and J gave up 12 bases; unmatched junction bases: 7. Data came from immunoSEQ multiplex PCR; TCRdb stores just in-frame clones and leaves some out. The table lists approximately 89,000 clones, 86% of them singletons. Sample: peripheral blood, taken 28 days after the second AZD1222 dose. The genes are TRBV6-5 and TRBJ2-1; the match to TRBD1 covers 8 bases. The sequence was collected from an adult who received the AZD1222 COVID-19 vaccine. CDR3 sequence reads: CASSGTGGGQFF. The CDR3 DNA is TGTGCCAGCAGCGGGACAGGTGGAGGGCAGTTCTTC.